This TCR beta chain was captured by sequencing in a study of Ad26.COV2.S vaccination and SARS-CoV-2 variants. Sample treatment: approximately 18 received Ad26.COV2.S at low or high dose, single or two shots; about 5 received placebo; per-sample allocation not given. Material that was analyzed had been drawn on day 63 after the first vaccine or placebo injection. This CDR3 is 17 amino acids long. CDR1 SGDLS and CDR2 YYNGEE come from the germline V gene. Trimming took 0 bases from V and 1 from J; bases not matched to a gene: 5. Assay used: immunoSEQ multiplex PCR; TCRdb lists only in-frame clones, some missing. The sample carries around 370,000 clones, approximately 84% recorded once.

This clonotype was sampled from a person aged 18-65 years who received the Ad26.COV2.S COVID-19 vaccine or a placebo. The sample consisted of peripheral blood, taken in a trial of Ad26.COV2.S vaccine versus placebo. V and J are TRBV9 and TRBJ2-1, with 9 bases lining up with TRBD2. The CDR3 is CASSVGGTSPSYNEQFF. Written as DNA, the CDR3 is TGTGCCAGCAGCGTAGGCGGGACTAGCCCTTCCTACAATGAGCAGTTCTTC.